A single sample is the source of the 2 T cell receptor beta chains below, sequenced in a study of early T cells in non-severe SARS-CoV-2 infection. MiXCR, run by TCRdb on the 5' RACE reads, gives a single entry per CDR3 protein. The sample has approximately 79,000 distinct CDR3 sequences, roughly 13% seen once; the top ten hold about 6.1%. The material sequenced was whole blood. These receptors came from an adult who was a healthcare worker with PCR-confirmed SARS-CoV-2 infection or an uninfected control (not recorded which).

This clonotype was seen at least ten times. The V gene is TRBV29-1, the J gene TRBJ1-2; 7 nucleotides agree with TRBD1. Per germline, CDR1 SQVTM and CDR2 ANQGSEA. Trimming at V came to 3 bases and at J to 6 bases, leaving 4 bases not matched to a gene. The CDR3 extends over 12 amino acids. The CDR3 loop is CSVEAGGNGYTF. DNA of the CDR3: TGCAGCGTTGAGGCAGGGGGGAATGGCTACACCTTC.

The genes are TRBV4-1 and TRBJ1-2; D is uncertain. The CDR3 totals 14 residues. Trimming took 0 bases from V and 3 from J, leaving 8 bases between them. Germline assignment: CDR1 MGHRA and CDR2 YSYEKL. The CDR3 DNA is TGCGCCAGCAGCCAAGATATATTGGACTATGGCTACACCTTC. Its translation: CASSQDILDYGYTF.